What follows are 30 T cell receptor beta chains derived from one specimen sequenced in a study of blood T cell repertoires in COVID-19. Sequencing used immunoSEQ multiplex PCR; TCRdb keeps in-frame clones, though not all of them. The sample lists approximately 130,000 clones, about nine tenths occurring once. The specimen sequenced was peripheral blood. Every receptor here comes from a man aged 45 to 65 with active COVID-19.

V is TRBV6-2 or TRBV6-3 and J is TRBJ2-5, with D possibly matching TRBD2 (6 bases). The CDR3 totals 13 residues. Germline V gene lookup returns CDR1 MNHEY and CDR2 SVGEGT. With 5 bases removed from V and 1 base from J, the gap between germline ends came to 8 bases. The CDR3 nucleotides are TGTGCCAGCAGTCGGACTATCCAAGAGACCCAGTACTTC. Translation gives CASSRTIQETQYF.

This clone was seen a few times. The chain carries TRBV9 and TRBJ1-1; the D is unclear. Germline V gene data show CDR1 as SGDLS and CDR2 as YYNGEE. Trimming removed 4 bases at V and 7 bases at J, with 14 bases between. This CDR3 is 13 amino acids long. The chain's CDR3 is CASSPVFSGEAFF. The CDR3, as DNA: TGTGCCAGCAGCCCCGTTTTCTCCGGTGAAGCTTTCTTT.

The chain employs TRBV9 and TRBJ2-7; no definite D call. Germline lookup yields CDR1 SGDLS and CDR2 YYNGEE. This CDR3 contains 15 residues. V was trimmed by 0 bases and J by 0 bases, leaving 10 bases between them. The CDR3 DNA sequence: TGTGCCAGCAGCGTAGGATGGGCGAGCTCCTACGAGCAGTACTTC. Translated, it gives CASSVGWASSYEQYF.

The chain recombines TRBV28 with TRBJ2-7; the match to TRBD2 covers 10 bases. V was clipped by 6 bases and J by 3 bases; unmatched bases: 5. This CDR3 comprises 14 residues. CDR1 is MDHEN and CDR2 is SYDVKM in the germline V gene. The CDR3 DNA follows: TGTGCCAGCAGCACTAGCGGGGCCTTCTACGAGCAGTACTTC. Residues: CASSTSGAFYEQYF.

This chain joins TRBV7-9 and TRBJ1-4; the D gene is possibly TRBD1 (6 bases). V was pared by 1 base and J by 7 bases, with 13 bases between. CDR3 length equals 15 residues. Per germline, CDR1 SEHNR and CDR2 FQNEAQ (reference sequence). CDR3 nucleotides: TGTGCCAGCAGCTTAGTTGCCAGGGGCGGTGAAAAACTGTTTTTT. Its protein is CASSLVARGGEKLFF.

The chain joins TRBV2 to TRBJ2-7; 9 bases fit TRBD1. This CDR3 spans 12 amino acids. Germline-derived CDR1 and CDR2 are SNHLY and FYNNEI. V lost 8 bases and J lost 5; bases outside the gene matches: 4. DNA for the CDR3: TGTGCCAGCGGGACAGGGAAGAACGAGCAGTACTTC. Translating it yields CASGTGKNEQYF.

The V gene is TRBV7-9, the J gene TRBJ1-2; 7 nucleotides align to TRBD1. Germline assignment: CDR1 SEHNR and CDR2 FQNEAQ (reference sequence). The CDR3 contains 15 residues. V trimming: 4 bases; J trimming: 8 bases; junction bases outside the gene matches: 13. In DNA form, the CDR3 reads TGTGCCAGCAGCTCAGTACCCCTTACAGGGGTCGGCTACACCTTC. Protein sequence: CASSSVPLTGVGYTF. The whole variable domain, remainder taken from reference TRBV7-9 and TRBJ1-2, is DTGVSQNPRHKITKRGQNVTFRCDPISEHNRLYWYRQTLGQGPEFLTYFQNEAQLEKSRLLSDRFSAERPKGSFSTLEIQRTEQGDSAMYLCASSSVPLTGVGYTFGSGTRLTVV.

This chain connects TRBV15 to TRBJ1-2; TRBD1 matches 7 bases. The length of the CDR3 is 15 residues. V was clipped by 1 base and J by 1 base; unmatched bases: 3. The germline V gene encodes CDR1 LNHNV and CDR2 YYDKDF (reference sequence). The CDR3: CATSRADRVNYGYTF. The CDR3 DNA sequence: TGTGCCACCAGCAGAGCTGACAGGGTTAACTATGGCTACACCTTC.

In this sample, this clone turned up a few times. The rearrangement links TRBV7-9 to TRBJ2-1, with D perhaps matching TRBD2 (5 bases). The V gene's germline CDR1 is SEHNR and CDR2 FQNEAQ (reference sequence). This CDR3 comprises 14 residues. V dropped 5 bases and J dropped 9 bases, with 17 bases sitting between them. The CDR3 nucleotides are TGTGCCAGCAGCCCTGGACTTTCTCTCAGTGAGCAGTTCTTC. It encodes CASSPGLSLSEQFF.

The gene calls are TRBV6-2 or TRBV6-3 and TRBJ2-1, with 10 positions matching TRBD2. Germline-derived CDR1 and CDR2 are MNHEY and SVGEGT. V shed 5 bases, J shed 4 bases, and the junction held 8 bases outside the gene matches. The CDR3 consists of 16 residues. The DNA for the CDR3 is TGTGCCAGCAGTCGCCGGGCTAGCGGGGGTTACAATGAGCAGTTCTTC. As protein: CASSRRASGGYNEQFF.

The V gene is TRBV6-5, the J gene TRBJ1-2; D is possibly TRBD1 (6 bases). The CDR3 covers 13 residues. Germline V gives CDR1 MNHEY, CDR2 SVGAGI. V was cut by 6 bases and J by 1 base, with 9 bases left in between. In nucleotides, the CDR3 is TGTGCCAGCAGGGGGACAATTAACTATGGCTACACCTTC. Translated, it gives CASRGTINYGYTF.

The genes are TRBV27 and TRBJ2-4; D gene uncertain. The V end lost 5 bases, the J end lost 5 bases, and 10 bases lay between the germline ends. Per germline, CDR1 MNHEY and CDR2 SMNVEV (reference sequence). This CDR3 region has 13 residues. CDR3 nucleotide sequence: TGTGCCAGCAGTACACGTTCCGAAAACATTCAGTACTTC. This encodes CASSTRSENIQYF.

CDR3 bases: TGTGCCAGCAGTGAGTGGGCCCACAGCTCCTACAATGAGCAGTTCTTC. Amino acid sequence: CASSEWAHSSYNEQFF. This chain joins TRBV6-4 and TRBJ2-1; D gene uncertain. CDR3 length: 16 amino acids. Trimming shortened V by 3 bases and J by 0 bases, and 12 bases separated the two germline ends. CDR1 and CDR2 from the germline V gene are MRHNA and SNTAGT.

The rearrangement links TRBV3-1 (or the pseudogene TRBV3-2) to TRBJ1-2; 7 bases are a match to TRBD1. The junction had 7 bases not matched to a gene; V was cut back by 1 base and J by 5 bases. The germline CDR1 and CDR2 sequences are LGHDT and YNNKEL (reference sequence). The CDR3 has 15 amino acids. CDR3 sequence: CASSQATGTEYGYTF. In DNA, the CDR3 is TGTGCCAGCAGCCAAGCCACCGGGACAGAGTATGGCTACACCTTC.

CDR3 in amino acids: CASRPENTEAFF. CDR3 DNA: TGTGCCAGCAGGCCAGAGAACACTGAAGCTTTCTTT. The J gene is TRBJ1-1, the V gene TRBV12-3 or TRBV12-4, with D hard to call. Deletions cut 6 bases from V and 1 base from J, with 6 bases between. This CDR3 spans 12 amino acids.

This clone was seen only once. The chain combines TRBV7-2 with TRBJ1-6, with D tentatively TRBD1 (5 bases). V was cut by 5 bases and J by 8 bases, with 13 bases left in between. In germline, CDR1 is SGHTA, CDR2 FQGNSA. CDR3 length: 14 amino acids. The CDR3, as DNA: TGTGCCAGCAGCCTAACGCGGGGGGATTCACCCCTCCACTTT. Translating gives CASSLTRGDSPLHF.

V gene TRBV9 combines with J gene TRBJ1-1, with TRBD1 identical over 7 bases. This CDR3 is 15 amino acids long. Germline trimming cut 2 bases from V and 5 bases from J; bases unmatched to any gene: 9. The V gene's germline CDR1 is SGDLS and CDR2 YYNGEE. In DNA, the CDR3 is TGTGCCAGCAGCGTGGGATCGGACAGGAGGACTGAAGCTTTCTTT. As protein: CASSVGSDRRTEAFF.

The chain has TRBV4-1 and TRBJ1-3; D not certain. The CDR3 has 18 amino acids. Germline CDR1 and CDR2: MGHRA and YSYEKL. V was pared by 0 bases and J by 0 bases, with 15 bases between. CDR3 protein: CASSQDPVFGYSGNTIYF. DNA for the CDR3: TGCGCCAGCAGCCAAGATCCTGTTTTCGGTTACTCTGGAAACACCATATATTTT.

A single count supports this clone. The chain recombines TRBV7-2 with TRBJ2-5; 7 bases line up with TRBD2. Germline lookup yields CDR1 SGHTA and CDR2 FQGNSA. This CDR3 contains 15 residues. The V segment lost 5 bases and the J segment 5 bases; nucleotides outside the gene matches: 11. Here the CDR3 reads CASSLFYGEGETQYF. Here the CDR3 DNA reads TGTGCCAGCAGCCTTTTTTACGGGGAGGGGGAGACCCAGTACTTC. The complete variable domain, with remaining parts taken from reference TRBV7-2 and TRBJ2-5, reads GAGVSQSPSNKVTEKGKDVELRCDPISGHTALYWYRQSLGQGLEFLIYFQGNSAPDKSGLPSDRFSAERTGGSVSTLTIQRTQQEDSAVYLCASSLFYGEGETQYFGPGTRLLVL.

This chain uses TRBV7-9 with TRBJ2-3; the match to TRBD2 covers 15 bases. V dropped 4 bases and J dropped 0; count of bases not matched to a gene: 5. The germline gives CDR1 SEHNR, CDR2 FQNEAQ (reference sequence). This CDR3 is 18 amino acids long. The CDR3 DNA sequence: TGTGCCAGCAGCTCGGGACTAGCGGGGGGCCCTAGCACAGATACGCAGTATTTT. Translation gives CASSSGLAGGPSTDTQYF. The complete variable domain, with remaining parts taken from reference TRBV7-9 and TRBJ2-3, reads DTGVSQNPRHKITKRGQNVTFRCDPISEHNRLYWYRQTLGQGPEFLTYFQNEAQLEKSRLLSDRFSAERPKGSFSTLEIQRTEQGDSAMYLCASSSGLAGGPSTDTQYFGPGTRLTVL.

This clone was found once. The rearrangement uses TRBV30 and TRBJ2-7, with TRBD1 matching 7 bases. J lost 6 bases, V lost 2 bases, and 4 bases had no gene match. The germline gives CDR1 GTSNPN, CDR2 SVGIG (reference sequence). The CDR3 runs 12 residues. The CDR3 DNA reads TGTGCCTGGAGTCCGACAGGGTTCGAGCAGTACTTC. Its translation: CAWSPTGFEQYF.

The rearrangement uses TRBV30 and TRBJ1-4, with D unclear. Germline V CDR1 and CDR2: GTSNPN, SVGIG (reference sequence). The CDR3 is 11 amino acids. V gave up 5 bases and J gave up 10 bases, with 11 bases separating them. The CDR3 sequence: CAWHDRGKLFF. CDR3 bases: TGTGCCTGGCACGATCGAGGAAAACTGTTTTTT.

The CDR3: CACLASGETGELFF. CDR3 sequence (DNA): TGTGCCTGCCTAGCTAGCGGAGAAACCGGGGAGCTGTTTTTT. This rearrangement joins TRBV7-8 to TRBJ2-2; 7 bases line up with TRBD2. The CDR3 covers 14 residues. V trimming: 11 bases; J trimming: 5 bases; junction bases outside the gene matches: 11. Germline V gene lookup returns CDR1 SGHVS and CDR2 FQNEAQ.

The V and J genes are TRBV5-6 and TRBJ2-5; tentative D call: TRBD1 (5 bases). CDR1 SGHDT and CDR2 YYEEEE come from the germline V gene. CDR3 length equals 13 residues. Trimming removed 4 bases from V and 1 base from J, with 8 bases in between. As DNA, the CDR3 is TGTGCCAGCAGCCCAGGGCCCCAAGAGACCCAGTACTTC. This encodes CASSPGPQETQYF.

This clone showed up just once. The chain combines TRBV19 with TRBJ1-6, with 10 bases fitting TRBD1. J was trimmed by 8 bases and V by 4 bases; bases with no gene match: 5. The germline V gene encodes CDR1 LNHDA and CDR2 SQIVND (reference sequence). The CDR3 has 15 amino acids. The CDR3 region is CASSTGQGIYSPLHF. In nucleotides, the CDR3 is TGTGCCAGTAGTACGGGACAGGGGATATATTCACCCCTCCACTTT.

This chain connects TRBV4-3 to TRBJ2-1; 9 nucleotides align to TRBD2. Germline lookup yields CDR1 LGHNA and CDR2 YSLEER. The ends lost 0 bases at V and 2 bases at J; junction bases unmatched: 2. CDR3 size: 16 residues. The DNA for the CDR3 is TGCGCCAGCAGCCAAGATTTAGCGGGGGCCTACAATGAGCAGTTCTTC. It specifies CASSQDLAGAYNEQFF.

V usage is TRBV7-9 and J usage is TRBJ2-7; 8 positions agree with TRBD2. Germline CDR1 reads SEHNR; CDR2 reads FQNEAQ (reference sequence). This CDR3 comprises 16 residues. The V gene end was trimmed by 5 bases and the J gene end by 7 bases; junction bases not matched to a gene: 16. The CDR3 sequence is CASSLESSTRGAEQYF. The CDR3 nucleotides are TGTGCCAGCAGCCTTGAATCCTCGACGCGGGGGGCGGAGCAGTACTTC.

The V gene is TRBV7-9, the J gene TRBJ2-1; 10 nucleotides align to TRBD2. In germline, CDR1 is SEHNR, CDR2 FQNEAQ (reference sequence). With 4 bases clipped from V and 10 bases from J, the junction kept 7 bases outside the gene matches. This CDR3 comprises 14 residues. The CDR3 DNA reads TGTGCCAGCAGCTCCAGCGGGGGGGCCTGGGAGCAGTTCTTC. Its translation is CASSSSGGAWEQFF. The entire variable domain, with the rest obtained from reference TRBV7-9 and TRBJ2-1, is as follows: DTGVSQNPRHKITKRGQNVTFRCDPISEHNRLYWYRQTLGQGPEFLTYFQNEAQLEKSRLLSDRFSAERPKGSFSTLEIQRTEQGDSAMYLCASSSSGGAWEQFFGPGTRLTVL.

The chain joins TRBV6-6 to TRBJ2-7, with 10 positions matching TRBD1. This CDR3 is 15 amino acids long. In germline, CDR1 is MNHNY, CDR2 SVGAGI (reference sequence). The V segment lost 7 bases and the J segment 4 bases; nucleotides outside the gene matches: 10. CDR3 bases: TGTGCCAGCACCCGAGGACAGGGGGTTCGGTACGAGCAGTACTTC. Its protein product is CASTRGQGVRYEQYF.

The chain uses TRBV5-1 and TRBJ1-1; D uncertain. The CDR3 has 15 residues. Germline loops: CDR1 SGHRS, CDR2 YFSETQ. V was pared by 4 bases and J by 0 bases, with 13 bases between. This CDR3 is CASSPGSAMNTEAFF. The CDR3 DNA follows: TGCGCCAGCAGCCCAGGATCCGCTATGAACACTGAAGCTTTCTTT.